One T cell receptor (beta chain) is described in this entry. Its antigen is undetermined. Produced via immunoSEQ multiplex PCR; TCRdb's table is partial and in-frame only. The data show 100,000 to 120,000 clones, with roughly 87% seen just once and 4.5% to 6% held by the top ten. The data were obtained in a study of T cell responses to AZD1222 COVID-19 vaccine. Findings and limits, study-wide: No day 14 peak samples; only post-peak repertoires were characterized. When two AZD1222 doses had been given, Spike-specific TCR breadth and depth rose. Vaccine-related CD4 TCRs covered spike, predominating at 160-218 and 743-854.

The length of the CDR3 is 15 residues. V was pared by 5 bases and J by 8 bases, with 9 bases of the junction left unmatched. Germline values: CDR1 PRHDT, CDR2 FYEKMQ (reference sequence). The chain employs TRBV13 and TRBJ1-4; 9 nucleotides match TRBD1. The sample consisted of peripheral blood, taken on day 0 of AZD1222 vaccination. The TCR originated in an adult in good health. The CDR3 region is CASSTLGQGGEKLFF. DNA of the CDR3: TGTGCCAGCAGCACCCTGGGACAGGGCGGCGAAAAACTGTTTTTT. The whole variable domain, remainder taken from reference TRBV13 and TRBJ1-4, is AAGVIQSPRHLIKEKRETATLKCYPIPRHDTVYWYQQGPGQDPQFLISFYEKMQSDKGSIPDRFSAQQFSDYHSELNMSSLELGDSALYFCASSTLGQGGEKLFFGSGTQLSVL.